These 20 T cell receptor beta chains share one sample of origin, sequenced in a study of blood T cells in healthy people across ages. With a J-beta primer mix and a sample-barcoded 5' primer, a second PCR ran about 7 to 12 cycles. One entry per CDR3 protein, called by TCRdb with MiXCR from the 5' RACE reads. This sample has more than 1,000,000 distinct CDR3 sequences, with around 27% found just once. The same sample was also used in a study of T cells of mothers and their children.

The sequenced sample consisted of blood. Receptors originate from a girl aged 2 to 9 in good health.

J is TRBJ2-5 and V is TRBV7-9; D is possibly TRBD2 (7 bases). Trimming removed 8 bases at V and 5 bases at J, with 18 bases between. This CDR3 region has 14 residues. The germline gives CDR1 SEHNR, CDR2 FQNEAQ (reference sequence). The DNA for the CDR3 is TGTGCCAGCGCGACGGGGGGCCTGGTGGAGACCCAGTACTTC. It codes for CASATGGLVETQYF.

This clonotype was detected only a few times. The chain links TRBV6-2 or TRBV6-3 to TRBJ2-5, with 10 bases fitting TRBD2. Germline trimming cut 7 bases from V and 5 bases from J; bases unmatched to any gene: 10. Germline CDR1 is MNHEY and CDR2 is SVGEGT. This CDR3 has 15 amino acids. The CDR3 spells CASIRVLAGYETQYF. The CDR3 DNA reads TGTGCCAGCATCCGGGTACTAGCGGGGTATGAGACCCAGTACTTC.

J is TRBJ2-1 and V is TRBV27; the D gene is possibly TRBD1 (5 bases). V was pared by 8 bases and J by 1 base, with 9 bases between. From germline, CDR1 is MNHEY and CDR2 SMNVEV (reference sequence). This CDR3 contains 13 residues. The CDR3 DNA reads as TGTGCCAGCGGAGACAGTTCCTACAATGAGCAGTTCTTC. Translation gives CASGDSSYNEQFF.

Note on this clonotype: No conserved phenylalanine or tryptophan is present at the end of the CDR3, so a read error is the likely explanation. The chain recombines TRBV29-1 with TRBJ1-2, with TRBD1 identical over 7 bases. CDR1 and CDR2 from the germline V gene are SQVTM and ANQGSEA. V lost 3 bases to trimming and J lost 0 bases; unmatched junction nucleotides: 19. The CDR3 extends over 19 amino acids. CDR3 sequence: CSVEGQMLSTRDPNYGYTL. CDR3 nucleotides: TGCAGCGTTGAGGGACAGATGCTTTCAACTAGAGATCCTAACTATGGCTACACCCTC.

This clonotype was counted a few times. V is TRBV20-1 and J is TRBJ2-1; D is unresolved. With 1 base removed from V and 9 bases from J, the gap between germline ends came to 13 bases. CDR1 is DFQATT, CDR2 SNEGSKA, per germline (reference sequence). This CDR3 spans 13 amino acids. The DNA of the CDR3 is TGCAGTGCTAGAGGTCTGAGCACTCTTGAGCAGTTCTTC. It is translated as CSARGLSTLEQFF.

The chain is built from TRBV5-1 and TRBJ1-2; maybe TRBD1 (5 bases). Germline loops: CDR1 SGHRS, CDR2 YFSETQ. Trimming left V 2 bases short and J 6 bases short, with 14 bases between. The CDR3 spans 14 residues. CDR3 sequence (DNA): TGCGCCAGCAGCTTCGACAGTAATACGGATGGCTACACCTTC. Protein product: CASSFDSNTDGYTF.

V gene TRBV29-1 combines with J gene TRBJ2-7, with 7 bases matching TRBD1. Trimming at V came to 2 bases and at J to 6 bases, leaving 10 bases not matched to a gene. The V gene's germline CDR1 is SQVTM and CDR2 ANQGSEA. This CDR3 region has 14 residues. The CDR3 is CSVEKTGNKGEQYF. CDR3 nucleotides: TGCAGCGTTGAAAAGACAGGGAACAAAGGCGAGCAGTACTTC.

This clonotype was picked up a small number of times. The chain has TRBV3-1 and TRBJ1-5, with D possibly TRBD1 on 5 matching bases. In germline, CDR1 is LGHDT, CDR2 YNNKEL (reference sequence). V gave up 0 bases and J gave up 6 bases, with 12 bases separating them. The CDR3 consists of 15 residues. The CDR3 loop reads CASSQDLGGSQPQHF. CDR3 bases: TGTGCCAGCAGCCAAGATTTGGGGGGAAGTCAGCCCCAGCATTTT.

This clonotype was seen only a few times. The V and J genes are TRBV25-1 and TRBJ2-5; D is tentatively TRBD1 or TRBD2 (5 bases each). The DNA end is a closer match to TRBJ2-7, so the J assignment may be wrong. The CDR3 is 14 amino acids. Germline V gives CDR1 MGHDK, CDR2 SYGVNS. The CDR3 coding sequence is TGTGCCAGCAGTGAGGGGCATTACGGGGTCGAGCAGTACTTC. Translated: CASSEGHYGVEQYF.

The V and J genes are TRBV5-1 and TRBJ2-7; D may correspond to TRBD1 or TRBD2 (5 bases each). This CDR3 spans 14 amino acids. Trimming took off 4 bases at V and 4 bases at J, with 15 bases between the two ends. Looked up from germline, CDR1 is SGHRS and CDR2 is YFSETQ. In nucleotides, the CDR3 is TGCGCCAGCAGCAACCGGGACGCTACTTACGAGCAGTACTTC. It codes for CASSNRDATYEQYF.

The chain has TRBV12-3 or TRBV12-4 and TRBJ2-1, with a tentative D call TRBD2 (6 bases). V was cut by 1 base and J by 5 bases, with 12 bases left in between. The CDR3 is 15 amino acids. The CDR3 spells CASSLGVAENNEQFF. CDR3 DNA: TGTGCCAGCAGTTTAGGGGTAGCGGAGAACAATGAGCAGTTCTTC.

This clonotype has a handful of counts. The V and J genes are TRBV4-3 and TRBJ1-5, with 7 bases aligning to TRBD1. The CDR3 contains 14 residues. Trimming removed 0 bases from V and 7 bases from J; junction bases left unmatched: 3. In germline, CDR1 is LGHNA, CDR2 YSLEER. CDR3 region: CASSQDQGVQPQHF. The DNA of the CDR3 is TGCGCCAGCAGCCAAGATCAGGGGGTACAGCCCCAGCATTTT.

The chain uses TRBV6-5 and TRBJ2-1; D unresolved. This CDR3 comprises 13 residues. Germline CDR1 MNHEY, CDR2 SVGAGI. V lost 5 bases and J 10 bases, leaving 15 bases between the germline ends. The CDR3 nucleotides are TGTGCCAGCAGTCCCCTACCTTCATCCGAGCAGTTCTTC. Translation: CASSPLPSSEQFF.

The table lists this clonotype with a few counts. The chain combines TRBV15 with TRBJ2-7, with 9 bases that match TRBD2. With 6 bases clipped from V and 5 bases from J, the junction kept 5 bases outside the gene matches. The CDR3 is 13 amino acids. CDR1 LNHNV and CDR2 YYDKDF come from the germline V gene (reference sequence). CDR3 sequence: CATSKRLADEQYF. In DNA, the CDR3 is TGTGCCACCAGTAAGAGACTAGCGGACGAGCAGTACTTC. The full variable domain, rest sourced from reference TRBV15 and TRBJ2-7, is DAMVIQNPRYQVTQFGKPVTLSCSQTLNHNVMYWYQQKSSQAPKLLFHYYDKDFNNEADTPDNFQSRRPNTSFCFLDIRSPGLGDTAMYLCATSKRLADEQYFGPGTRLTVT.

This clonotype was picked up many times. The chain couples TRBV12-3 or TRBV12-4 to TRBJ2-5; tentative D call: TRBD1 (6 bases). The CDR3 extends over 12 amino acids. The V end lost 6 bases, the J end lost 3 bases, and 8 bases lay between the germline ends. Written as DNA, the CDR3 is TGTGCCAGCAGCTCAGGGGAAGAGACCCAGTACTTC. This gives the protein CASSSGEETQYF.

This clonotype was found a few times. A much larger clone lies one base from this, so it may be a read error. The chain couples TRBV7-9 to TRBJ1-5; TRBD1 might be the D (5 bases). The V gene's germline CDR1 is SEHNR and CDR2 FQNEAQ (reference sequence). There are 12 residues in the CDR3. Trimming removed 5 bases at V and 6 bases at J, with 8 bases between. This CDR3 is CASSQGAQPQHF. CDR3 nucleotide sequence: TGTGCCAGCAGCCAAGGGGCTCAGCCCCAGCATTTT.

In its sample, this clonotype was seen a few times. The chain is built from TRBV7-9 and TRBJ2-1; D not certain. Germline values: CDR1 SEHNR, CDR2 FQNEAQ (reference sequence). This CDR3 region has 13 residues. The V end lost 7 bases, the J end lost 1 base, and 8 bases lay between the germline ends. The CDR3 spells CASIRDSYNEQFF. In nucleotides, the CDR3 is TGTGCCAGCATAAGGGATTCCTACAATGAGCAGTTCTTC.

This clonotype was observed many times. The V gene is TRBV7-8, the J gene TRBJ2-5, with 9 bases fitting TRBD2. The junction had 2 bases not matched to a gene; V was cut back by 3 bases and J by 3 bases. The CDR3 has 14 residues. Germline CDR1 and CDR2: SGHVS and FQNEAQ. In nucleotides, the CDR3 is TGTGCCAGCAGCTTGAGACTAGCGGAAGAGACCCAGTACTTC. Encoded protein: CASSLRLAEETQYF. The complete variable domain, with remaining parts taken from reference TRBV7-8 and TRBJ2-5, reads GAGVSQSPRYKVAKRGQDVALRCDPISGHVSLFWYQQALGQGPEFLTYFQNEAQLDKSGLPSDRFFAERPEGSVSTLKIQRTQQEDSAVYLCASSLRLAEETQYFGPGTRLLVL.

Worth noting for this clonotype: The junction does not match germline at one end; this may be a read error. J is TRBJ2-7 and V is TRBV24-1; 10 nucleotides agree with TRBD1. The CDR3 spans 14 residues. Germline V gene sequence: CDR1 KGHDR, CDR2 SFDVKD. The CDR3 bases are TGTGCCGCCAGTGAAGGGACAGGGGTAGACGAGCAGTACTTC. Protein sequence: CAASEGTGVDEQYF.

This chain joins TRBV7-2 and TRBJ2-5, with 7 bases fitting TRBD1. Trimming took 5 bases from V and 8 from J; bases not matched to a gene: 5. The CDR3 length is 12 residues. Germline loops: CDR1 SGHTA, CDR2 FQGNSA. CDR3 sequence: CASSDRVATQYF. In DNA form, the CDR3 reads TGTGCCAGCAGCGACAGGGTAGCCACCCAGTACTTC.